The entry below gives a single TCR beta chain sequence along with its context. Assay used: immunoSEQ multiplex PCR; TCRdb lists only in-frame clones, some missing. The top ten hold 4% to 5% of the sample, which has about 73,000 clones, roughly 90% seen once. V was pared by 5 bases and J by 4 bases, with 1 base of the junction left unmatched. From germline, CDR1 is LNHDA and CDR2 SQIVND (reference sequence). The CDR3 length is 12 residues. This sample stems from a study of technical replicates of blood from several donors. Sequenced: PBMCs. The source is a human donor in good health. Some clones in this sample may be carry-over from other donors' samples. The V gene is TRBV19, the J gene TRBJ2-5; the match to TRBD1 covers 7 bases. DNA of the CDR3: TGTGCCAGTAGTGGGGACAGAGAGACCCAGTACTTC. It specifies CASSGDRETQYF.